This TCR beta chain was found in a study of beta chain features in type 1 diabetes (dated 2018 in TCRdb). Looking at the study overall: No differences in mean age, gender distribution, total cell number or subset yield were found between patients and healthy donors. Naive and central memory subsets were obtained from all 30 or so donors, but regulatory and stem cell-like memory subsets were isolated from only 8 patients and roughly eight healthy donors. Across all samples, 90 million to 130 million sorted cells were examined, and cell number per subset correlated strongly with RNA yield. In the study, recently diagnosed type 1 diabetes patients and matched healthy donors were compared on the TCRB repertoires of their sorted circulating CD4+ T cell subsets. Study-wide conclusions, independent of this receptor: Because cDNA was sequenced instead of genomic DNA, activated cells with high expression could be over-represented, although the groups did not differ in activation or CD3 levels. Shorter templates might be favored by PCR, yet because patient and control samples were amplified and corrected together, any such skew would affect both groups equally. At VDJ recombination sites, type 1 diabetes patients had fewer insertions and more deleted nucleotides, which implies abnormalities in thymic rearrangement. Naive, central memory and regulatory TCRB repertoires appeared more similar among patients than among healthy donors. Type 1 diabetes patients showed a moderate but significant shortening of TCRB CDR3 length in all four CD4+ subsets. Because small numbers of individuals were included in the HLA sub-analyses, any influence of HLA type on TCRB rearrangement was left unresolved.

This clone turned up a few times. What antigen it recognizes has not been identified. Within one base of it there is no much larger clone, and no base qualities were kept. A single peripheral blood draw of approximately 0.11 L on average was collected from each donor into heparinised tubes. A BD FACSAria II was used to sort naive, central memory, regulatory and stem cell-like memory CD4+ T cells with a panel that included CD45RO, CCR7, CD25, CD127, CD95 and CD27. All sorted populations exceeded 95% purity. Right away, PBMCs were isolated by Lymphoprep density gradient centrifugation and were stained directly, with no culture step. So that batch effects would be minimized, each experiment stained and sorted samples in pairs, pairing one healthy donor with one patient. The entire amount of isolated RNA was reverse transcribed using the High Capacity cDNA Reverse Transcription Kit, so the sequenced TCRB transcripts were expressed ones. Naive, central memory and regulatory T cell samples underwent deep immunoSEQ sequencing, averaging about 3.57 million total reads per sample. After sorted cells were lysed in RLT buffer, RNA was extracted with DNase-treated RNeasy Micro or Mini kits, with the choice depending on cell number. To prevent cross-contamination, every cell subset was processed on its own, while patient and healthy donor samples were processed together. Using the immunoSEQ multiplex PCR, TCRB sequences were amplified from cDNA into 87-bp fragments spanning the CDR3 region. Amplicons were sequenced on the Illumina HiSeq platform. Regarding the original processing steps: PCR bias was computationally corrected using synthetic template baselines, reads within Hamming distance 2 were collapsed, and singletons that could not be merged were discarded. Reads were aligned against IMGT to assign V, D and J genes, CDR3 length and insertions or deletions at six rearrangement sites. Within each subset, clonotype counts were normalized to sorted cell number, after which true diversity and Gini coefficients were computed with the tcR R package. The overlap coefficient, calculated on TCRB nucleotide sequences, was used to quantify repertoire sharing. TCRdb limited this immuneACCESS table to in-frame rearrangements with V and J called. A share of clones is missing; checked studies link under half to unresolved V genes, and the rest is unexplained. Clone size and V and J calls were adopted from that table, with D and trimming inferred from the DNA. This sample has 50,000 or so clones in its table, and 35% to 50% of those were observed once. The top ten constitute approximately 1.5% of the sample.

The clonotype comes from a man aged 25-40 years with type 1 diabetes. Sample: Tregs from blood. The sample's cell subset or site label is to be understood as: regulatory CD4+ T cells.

CDR3 sequence: CASSLGGVSGDRFF. In nucleotides, the sequence is TGCGCCAGCAGCTTGGGTGGAGTCAGTGGAGACCGGTTCTTC. This chain joins TRBV5-1 to TRBJ2-1; the D gene lacks a confident call. CDR1 and CDR2 are read off the germline V gene as SGHRS and YFSETQ. From cysteine to phenylalanine, the CDR3 is 14 amino acids long. This entry keeps only the CDR3 DNA: 42 bases, framed from base 1. V was cut back by 0 bases and J by 15 bases, leaving a gap of 19 bases between them.